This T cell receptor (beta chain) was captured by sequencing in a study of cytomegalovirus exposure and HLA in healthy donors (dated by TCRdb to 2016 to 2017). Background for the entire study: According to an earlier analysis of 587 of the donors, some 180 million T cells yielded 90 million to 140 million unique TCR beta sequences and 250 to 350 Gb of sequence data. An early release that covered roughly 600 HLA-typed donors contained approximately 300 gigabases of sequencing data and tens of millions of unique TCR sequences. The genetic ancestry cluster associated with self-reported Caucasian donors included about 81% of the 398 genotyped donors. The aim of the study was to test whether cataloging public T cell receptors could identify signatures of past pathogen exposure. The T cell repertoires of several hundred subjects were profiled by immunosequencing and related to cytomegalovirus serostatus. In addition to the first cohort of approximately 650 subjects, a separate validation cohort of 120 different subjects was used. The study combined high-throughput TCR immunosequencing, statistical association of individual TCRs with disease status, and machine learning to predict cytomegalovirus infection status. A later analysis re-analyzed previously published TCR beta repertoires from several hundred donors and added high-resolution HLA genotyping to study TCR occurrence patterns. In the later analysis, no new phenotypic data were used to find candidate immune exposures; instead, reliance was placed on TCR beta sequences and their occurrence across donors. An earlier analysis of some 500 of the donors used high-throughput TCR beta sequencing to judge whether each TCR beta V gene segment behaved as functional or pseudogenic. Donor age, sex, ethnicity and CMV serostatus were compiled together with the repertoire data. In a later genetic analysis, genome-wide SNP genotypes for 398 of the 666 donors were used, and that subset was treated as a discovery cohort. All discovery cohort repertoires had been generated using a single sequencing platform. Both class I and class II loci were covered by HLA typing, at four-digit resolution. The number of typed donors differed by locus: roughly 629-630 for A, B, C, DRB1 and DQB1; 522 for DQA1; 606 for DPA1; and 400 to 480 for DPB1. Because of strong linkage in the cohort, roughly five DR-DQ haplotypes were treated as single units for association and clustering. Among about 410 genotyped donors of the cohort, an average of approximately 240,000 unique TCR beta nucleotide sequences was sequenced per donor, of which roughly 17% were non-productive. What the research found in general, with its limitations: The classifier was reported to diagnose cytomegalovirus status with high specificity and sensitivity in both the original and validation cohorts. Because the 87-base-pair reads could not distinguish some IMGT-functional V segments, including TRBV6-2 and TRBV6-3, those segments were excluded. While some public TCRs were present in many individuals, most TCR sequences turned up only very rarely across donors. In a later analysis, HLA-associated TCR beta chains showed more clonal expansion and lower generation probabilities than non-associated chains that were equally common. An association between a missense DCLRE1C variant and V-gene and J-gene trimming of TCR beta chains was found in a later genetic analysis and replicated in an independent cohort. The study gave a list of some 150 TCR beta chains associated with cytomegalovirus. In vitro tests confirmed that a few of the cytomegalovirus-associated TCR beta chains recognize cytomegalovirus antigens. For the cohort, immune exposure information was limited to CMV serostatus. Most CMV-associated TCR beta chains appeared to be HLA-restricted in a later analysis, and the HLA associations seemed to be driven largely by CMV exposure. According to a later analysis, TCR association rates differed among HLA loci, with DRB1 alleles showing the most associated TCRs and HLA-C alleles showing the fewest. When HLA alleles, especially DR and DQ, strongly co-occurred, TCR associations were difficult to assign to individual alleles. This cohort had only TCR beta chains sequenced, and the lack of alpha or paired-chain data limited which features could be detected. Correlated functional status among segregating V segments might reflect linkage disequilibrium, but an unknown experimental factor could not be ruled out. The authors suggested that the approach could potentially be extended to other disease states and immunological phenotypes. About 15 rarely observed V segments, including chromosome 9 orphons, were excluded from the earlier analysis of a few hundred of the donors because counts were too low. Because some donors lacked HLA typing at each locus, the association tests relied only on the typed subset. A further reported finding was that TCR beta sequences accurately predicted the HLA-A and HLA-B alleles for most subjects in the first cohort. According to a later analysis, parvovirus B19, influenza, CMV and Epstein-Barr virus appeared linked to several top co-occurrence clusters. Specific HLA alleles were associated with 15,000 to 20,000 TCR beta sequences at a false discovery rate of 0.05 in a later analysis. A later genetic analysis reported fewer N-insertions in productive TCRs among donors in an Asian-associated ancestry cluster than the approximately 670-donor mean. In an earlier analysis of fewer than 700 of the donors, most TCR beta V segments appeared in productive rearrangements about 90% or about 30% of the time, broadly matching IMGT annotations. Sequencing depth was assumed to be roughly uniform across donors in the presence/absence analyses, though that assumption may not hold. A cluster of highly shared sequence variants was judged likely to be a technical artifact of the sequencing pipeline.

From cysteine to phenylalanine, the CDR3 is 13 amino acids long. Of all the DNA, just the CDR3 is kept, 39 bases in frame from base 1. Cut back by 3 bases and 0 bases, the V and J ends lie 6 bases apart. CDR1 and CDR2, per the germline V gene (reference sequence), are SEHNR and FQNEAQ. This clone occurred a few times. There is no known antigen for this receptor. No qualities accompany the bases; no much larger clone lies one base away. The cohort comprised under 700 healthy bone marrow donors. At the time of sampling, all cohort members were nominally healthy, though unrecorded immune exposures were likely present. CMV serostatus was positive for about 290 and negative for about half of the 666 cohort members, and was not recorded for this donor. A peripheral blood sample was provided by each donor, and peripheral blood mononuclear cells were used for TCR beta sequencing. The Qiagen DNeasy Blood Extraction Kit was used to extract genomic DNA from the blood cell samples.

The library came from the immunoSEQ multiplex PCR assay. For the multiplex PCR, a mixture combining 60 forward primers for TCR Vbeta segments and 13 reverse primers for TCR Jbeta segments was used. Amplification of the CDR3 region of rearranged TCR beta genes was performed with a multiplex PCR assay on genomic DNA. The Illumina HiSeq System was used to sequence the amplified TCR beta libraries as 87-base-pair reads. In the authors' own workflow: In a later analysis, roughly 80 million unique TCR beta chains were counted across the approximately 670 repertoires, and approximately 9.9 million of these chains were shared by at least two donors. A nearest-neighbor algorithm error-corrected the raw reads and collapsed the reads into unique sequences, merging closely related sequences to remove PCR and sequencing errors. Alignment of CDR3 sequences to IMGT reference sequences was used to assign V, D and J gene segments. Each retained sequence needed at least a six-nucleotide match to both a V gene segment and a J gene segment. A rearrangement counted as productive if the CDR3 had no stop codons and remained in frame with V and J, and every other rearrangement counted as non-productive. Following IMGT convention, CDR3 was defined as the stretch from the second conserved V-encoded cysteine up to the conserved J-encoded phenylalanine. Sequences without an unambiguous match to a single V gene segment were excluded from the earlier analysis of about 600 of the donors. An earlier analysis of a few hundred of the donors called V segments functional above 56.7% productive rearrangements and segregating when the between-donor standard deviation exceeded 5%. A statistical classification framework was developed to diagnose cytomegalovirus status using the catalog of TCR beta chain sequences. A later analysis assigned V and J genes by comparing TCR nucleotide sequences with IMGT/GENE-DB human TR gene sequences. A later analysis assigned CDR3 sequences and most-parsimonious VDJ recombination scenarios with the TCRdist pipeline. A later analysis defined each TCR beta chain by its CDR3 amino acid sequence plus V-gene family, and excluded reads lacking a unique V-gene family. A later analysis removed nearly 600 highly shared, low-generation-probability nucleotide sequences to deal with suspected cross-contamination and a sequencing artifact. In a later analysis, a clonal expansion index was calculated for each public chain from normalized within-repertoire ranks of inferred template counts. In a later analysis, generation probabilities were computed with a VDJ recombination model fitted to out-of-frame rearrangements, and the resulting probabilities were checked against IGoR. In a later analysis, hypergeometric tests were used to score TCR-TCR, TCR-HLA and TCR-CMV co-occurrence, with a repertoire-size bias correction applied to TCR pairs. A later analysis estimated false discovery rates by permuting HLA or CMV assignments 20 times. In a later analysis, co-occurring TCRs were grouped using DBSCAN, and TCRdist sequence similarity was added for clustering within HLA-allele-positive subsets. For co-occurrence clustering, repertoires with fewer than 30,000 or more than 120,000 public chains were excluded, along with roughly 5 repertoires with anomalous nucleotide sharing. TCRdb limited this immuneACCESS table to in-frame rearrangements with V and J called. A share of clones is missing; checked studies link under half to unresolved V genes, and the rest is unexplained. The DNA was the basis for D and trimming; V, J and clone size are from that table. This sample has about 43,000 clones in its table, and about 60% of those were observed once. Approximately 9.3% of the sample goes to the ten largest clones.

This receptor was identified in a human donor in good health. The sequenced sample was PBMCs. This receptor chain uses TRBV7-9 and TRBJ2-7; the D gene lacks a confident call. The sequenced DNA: TGTGCCAGCAGCTTTGGCAGCTCCTACGAGCAGTACTTC. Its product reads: CASSFGSSYEQYF.